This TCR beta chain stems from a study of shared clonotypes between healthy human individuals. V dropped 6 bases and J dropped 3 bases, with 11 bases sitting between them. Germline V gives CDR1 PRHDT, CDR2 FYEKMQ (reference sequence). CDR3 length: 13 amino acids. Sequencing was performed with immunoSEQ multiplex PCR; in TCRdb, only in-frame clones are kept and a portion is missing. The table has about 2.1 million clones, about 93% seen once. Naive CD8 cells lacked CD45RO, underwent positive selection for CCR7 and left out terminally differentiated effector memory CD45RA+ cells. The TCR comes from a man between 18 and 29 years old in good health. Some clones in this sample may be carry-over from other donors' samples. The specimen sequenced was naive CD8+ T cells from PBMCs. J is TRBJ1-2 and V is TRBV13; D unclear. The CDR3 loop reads CASRATPDYGYTF. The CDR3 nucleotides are TGTGCCAGCAGGGCGACACCAGACTATGGCTACACCTTC.